This T cell receptor beta chain was found in a study of naive and memory T cell subsets. The study's findings and limits: Between naive and memory subsets, TCR abundance power law exponents differed.

This CDR3 has 12 residues. V was cut by 6 bases and J by 5 bases, with 7 bases left in between. Germline V gene lookup returns CDR1 MNHEY and CDR2 SVGAGI. With respect to this clonotype: As yet, its antigen is unknown.

Both TRBC1 and TRBC2 were covered by a beta constant-region primer of two equimolar oligonucleotides. Four rounds of PCR amplified the ligated cDNA using nested alpha and beta constant-region primers plus SP2. Ligation attached a single-stranded oligonucleotide with a 12-nucleotide UMI and the SP2 primer to the cDNA 3' end. TCRdb recomputed calls from the UMI-ligation and nested PCR reads with MiXCR, one row per CDR3 protein. The repertoire consists of 100,000 to 150,000 distinct CDR3 sequences, with 36% occurring once and the leading ten covering roughly 0.86%. The chain couples TRBV6-5 to TRBJ2-2; no reliable D call. This TCR derives from a human donor in good health. The sample taken for sequencing was central memory CD4+ T cells from blood. The DNA of the CDR3 is TGTGCCAGCAGAGAGACTACCGGGGAGCTGTTTTTT. It encodes CASRETTGELFF.